This TCR beta chain emerged from a study of shared clonotypes between healthy human individuals. Study-level results: A handful of donors showed sharing of roughly 5% of naive CD4 clonotypes. The sole specimen, blood, was sampled, and tissue repertoires likely differ.

Notes on this clone: Its antigen is still unknown.

Several immunoSEQ plates held equal portions of the genomic DNA taken from each subset. Here immunoSEQ multiplex PCR was the method, and the copy in TCRdb shows in-frame clones only, minus some. Of roughly 2,500,000 clones in the sample, approximately 94% were seen once. The CDR3 covers 15 residues. Sequenced: naive CD4+ T cells from PBMCs. Subset noted: CD45RA+ positively selected. The chain links TRBV21-1 to TRBJ2-5; the table's D call, TRBD1, was not checked against the DNA. TRBV21-1 corresponds to a pseudogene. The receptor was isolated from a man younger than 35 in good health. Some clones in this sample may be carry-over from other donors' samples. The CDR3 reads CASSSGTGEAETQYF. As DNA, the CDR3 is TGTGCCAGCAGCAGCGGGACAGGGGAGGCGGAGACCCAGTACTTC.